The entry below describes one T cell receptor beta chain. Its specific antigen is unknown. The final CDR3 position lacks the conserved phenylalanine or tryptophan, pointing to a likely read error. Using a constant-region primer and ProtoScript II reverse transcriptase, TCRbeta-specific cDNA was reverse-transcribed from around 500 ng total RNA. TCRbeta libraries were built with three nested multiplex PCR rounds, a slightly modified ARM-PCR procedure. Each of the first two PCR rounds ran for approximately 10 cycles and used multiplex TRBV1-TRBV30 forward primers together with a Cbeta reverse primer. Sample barcodes and Illumina adapters were added in a final 25-cycle PCR using Deep VentR polymerase. Before sequencing, amplicons of 200-500 bp were purified from gel using a QIAquick gel extraction kit. An Illumina HiSeq 2500 was used to sequence the TCRbeta amplicons with 250-bp paired-end reads. The authors' analysis ran thus. Trimmomatic v0.33 was used to quality-trim the reads, and FLASH v1.2.11 was used to merge paired reads so that full CDR3 sequences could be recovered. V, D and J germline segments were assigned to the rearranged TCRbeta sequences by MiGEC v1.2.1b. Clonotype statistics, along with Shannon-Wiener diversity indices, were calculated using VDJtools v1.0.0. To cut down on sampling bias, every analysis after diversity analysis relied on just the 250 most abundant clonotypes from each sample. TCRdb handled the public reads itself, with Q25 trimming in fastp and clone calling in MiXCR, and kept productive beta chains. Rows matching on CDR3 protein sequence are summarized as one entry with the most common DNA and genes. It is TCRdb's table, rather than the study itself, that gives the V and J calls and clone size. For this sample the table gives 95,000 to 150,000 distinct CDR3 sequences, of which 60% to 80% were detected only once. The top ten clonotypes cover 7.5% to 9% of the sample.

V is clipped by 5 bases and J by 2 bases, and the sequence between their germline boundaries is 15 bases long. The CDR3 contains 14 residues when both ends are counted. The DNA shown is the 42-base CDR3, in frame from base 1. CDR1 is given as SQVTM and CDR2 as ANQGSEA, both from the germline V gene. Total RNA and DNA were co-extracted without cell sorting from about 19-30 mg of bulk tissue using the AllPrep DNA/RNA mini kit. Between late 2015 and March 2016, 4 or 5 patients in China with histopathologically diagnosed primary liver carcinoma had their tumors surgically resected. At the time of sampling, the patients had chronic HBV infection and had not received any treatment. Five spatially separated regions were sampled per tumor: superior, inferior, left-lateral and right-lateral poles, plus the tumor centre. Histological examination found more than 75% viable tumor cells in every tumor sample. Fresh tumor and adjacent tissue pieces were bisected, with one half stored in RNAlater at -80 degrees C and the other half sent for histology.

This sample is part of a study of tumor-infiltrating lymphocytes in primary liver carcinoma (dated 2017 in TCRdb). Background for the entire study: Of the five patients, three men and two women aged 30 to 69 years, four had hepatocellular carcinoma and one had combined HCC and intrahepatic cholangiocarcinoma. TCRbeta repertoire sequencing, expression microarrays and whole-exome sequencing were combined in the study across five regions of each liver tumor, with adjacent normal tissue and blood also included. TCRbeta repertoire sequencing covered 35 or so specimens from 5 patients: roughly 25 tumor regions, 5 adjacent noncancerous liver tissues and 5 peripheral blood samples. The tumors of the five patients were staged as T1-T3 N0M0, with maximum diameters ranging from roughly 4 to 10 cm. Technical replicate repertoires showed high reproducibility, with mean shared-clone rates roughly 0.88 and correlation coefficients above 0.95. Each sample produced about 3.5 to 8 million productive TCRbeta reads, and read depth showed no significant difference between tissue types. The roughly 25 tumor region samples were profiled with Agilent mRNA microarrays so that TCRbeta repertoire diversity could be related to the local molecular phenotype.

Study-wide findings and limitations: Consistent with antigen-driven expansion, pairs of tumor regions showed higher repertoire overlap (mean roughly 35%) than either tumor-adjacent pairs (approximately 17%) or tumor-blood pairs (around 14%). A significantly larger repertoire fraction was made up by the top 250 clones in tumors than in blood (p = 0.039). Because sequencing covered only the TCR beta chain and unpaired alpha chains were not captured, true repertoire diversity is likely underestimated. Since the samples were bulk and unsorted, there was no way to compare CD4+ and CD8+ T cell repertoires. Just about 7-25% of top clones turned up in all five regions of a tumor, which suggests spatial heterogeneity among tumor-infiltrating T cells. The study included only five or six patients, and the authors note findings should be validated in a larger study.

The chain uses TRBV29-1 and TRBJ2-5; a confident D gene designation cannot be given. The sequence was obtained from an older woman with primary liver carcinoma and hepatitis B virus infection. Sequencing was carried out using liver tumor tissue from sampling region 3. The sample's cell subset or site label is to be understood as: tumor region T3, left-lateral pole. At the DNA level, the sequence is TGCAGCGTTCCCGACTGGATACTACAAGAGACCCAGTACCTA. Its protein product is CSVPDWILQETQYL.